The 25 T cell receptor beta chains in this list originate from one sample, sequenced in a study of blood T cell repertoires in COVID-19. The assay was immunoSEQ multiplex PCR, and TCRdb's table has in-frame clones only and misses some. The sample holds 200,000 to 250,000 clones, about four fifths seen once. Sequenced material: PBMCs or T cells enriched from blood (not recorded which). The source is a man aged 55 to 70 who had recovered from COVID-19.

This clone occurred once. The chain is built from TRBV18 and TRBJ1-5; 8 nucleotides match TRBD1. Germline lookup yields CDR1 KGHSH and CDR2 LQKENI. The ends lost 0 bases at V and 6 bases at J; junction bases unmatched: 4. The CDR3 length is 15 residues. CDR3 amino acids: CASSPPTGEGQPQHF. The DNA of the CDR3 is TGTGCCAGCTCACCACCGACAGGGGAGGGTCAGCCCCAGCATTTT.

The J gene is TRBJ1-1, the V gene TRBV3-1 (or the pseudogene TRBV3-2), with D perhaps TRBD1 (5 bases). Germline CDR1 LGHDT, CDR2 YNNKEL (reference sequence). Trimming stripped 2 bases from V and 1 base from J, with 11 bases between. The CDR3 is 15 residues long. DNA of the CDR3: TGTGCCAGCAGCCAAAGCAGCAGGGAGAACACTGAAGCTTTCTTT. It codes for CASSQSSRENTEAFF.

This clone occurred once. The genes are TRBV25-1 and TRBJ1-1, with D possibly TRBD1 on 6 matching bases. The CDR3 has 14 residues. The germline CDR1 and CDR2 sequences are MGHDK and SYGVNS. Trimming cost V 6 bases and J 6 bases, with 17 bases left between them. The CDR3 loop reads CASRMTQGSAEAFF. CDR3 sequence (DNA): TGTGCCAGCAGAATGACTCAGGGGAGCGCTGAAGCTTTCTTT.

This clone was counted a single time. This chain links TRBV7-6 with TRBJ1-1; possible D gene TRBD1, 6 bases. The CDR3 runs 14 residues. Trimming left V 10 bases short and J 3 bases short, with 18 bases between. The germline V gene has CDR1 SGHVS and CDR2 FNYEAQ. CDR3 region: CAILNRVGDTEAFF. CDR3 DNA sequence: TGTGCCATACTCAACAGGGTCGGTGACACTGAAGCTTTCTTT.

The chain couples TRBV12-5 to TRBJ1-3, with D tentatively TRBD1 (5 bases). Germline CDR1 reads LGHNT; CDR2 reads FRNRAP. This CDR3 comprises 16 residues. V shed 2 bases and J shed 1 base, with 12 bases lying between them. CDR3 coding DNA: TGTGCTAGTGGTTTGATGCTTCCAGGGTCTGGAAACACCATATATTTT. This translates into CASGLMLPGSGNTIYF.

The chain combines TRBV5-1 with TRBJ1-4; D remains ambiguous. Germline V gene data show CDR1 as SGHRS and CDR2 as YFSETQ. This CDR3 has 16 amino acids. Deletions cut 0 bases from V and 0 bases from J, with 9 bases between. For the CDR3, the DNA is TGCGCCAGCAGCTTGGGACTGACCGCAACTAATGAAAAACTGTTTTTT. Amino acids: CASSLGLTATNEKLFF.

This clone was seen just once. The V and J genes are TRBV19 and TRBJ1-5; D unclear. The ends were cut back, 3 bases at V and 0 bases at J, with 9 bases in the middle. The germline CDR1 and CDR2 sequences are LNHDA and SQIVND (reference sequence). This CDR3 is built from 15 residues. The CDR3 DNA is TGTGCCAGTAGTATGACACTTCATAGCAATCAGCCCCAGCATTTT. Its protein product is CASSMTLHSNQPQHF.

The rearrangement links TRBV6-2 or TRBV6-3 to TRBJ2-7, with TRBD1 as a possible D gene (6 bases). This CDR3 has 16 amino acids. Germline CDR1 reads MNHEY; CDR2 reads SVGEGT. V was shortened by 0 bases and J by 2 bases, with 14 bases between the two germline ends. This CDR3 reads CASSYSEGGRAYEQYF. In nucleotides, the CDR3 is TGTGCCAGCAGTTACTCCGAAGGGGGTAGGGCCTACGAGCAGTACTTC.

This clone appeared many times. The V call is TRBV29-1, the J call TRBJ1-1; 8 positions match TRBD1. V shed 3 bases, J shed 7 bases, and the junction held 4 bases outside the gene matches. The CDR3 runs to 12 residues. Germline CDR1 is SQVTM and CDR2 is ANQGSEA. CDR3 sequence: CSVDSGGNEAFF. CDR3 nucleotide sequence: TGCAGCGTTGATTCAGGGGGCAATGAAGCTTTCTTT.

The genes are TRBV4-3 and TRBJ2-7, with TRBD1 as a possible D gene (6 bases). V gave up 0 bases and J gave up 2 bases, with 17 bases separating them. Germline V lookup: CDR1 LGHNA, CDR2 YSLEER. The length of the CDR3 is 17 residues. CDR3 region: CASSQDFRGIGPYEQYF. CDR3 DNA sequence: TGCGCCAGCAGCCAAGATTTTAGGGGGATAGGGCCCTACGAGCAGTACTTC.

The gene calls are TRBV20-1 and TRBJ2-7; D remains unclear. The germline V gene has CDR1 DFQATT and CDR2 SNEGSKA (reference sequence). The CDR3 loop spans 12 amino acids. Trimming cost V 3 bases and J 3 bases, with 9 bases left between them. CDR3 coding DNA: TGCAGTGCTAGTGAGGTCAGCTACGAGCAGTACTTC. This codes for CSASEVSYEQYF.

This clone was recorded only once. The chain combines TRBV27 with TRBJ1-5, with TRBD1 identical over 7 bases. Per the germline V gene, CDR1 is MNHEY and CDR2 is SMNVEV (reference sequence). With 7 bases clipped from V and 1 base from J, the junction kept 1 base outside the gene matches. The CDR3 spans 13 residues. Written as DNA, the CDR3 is TGTGCCAGCAAGGGACAGAGCAATCAGCCCCAGCATTTT. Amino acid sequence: CASKGQSNQPQHF.

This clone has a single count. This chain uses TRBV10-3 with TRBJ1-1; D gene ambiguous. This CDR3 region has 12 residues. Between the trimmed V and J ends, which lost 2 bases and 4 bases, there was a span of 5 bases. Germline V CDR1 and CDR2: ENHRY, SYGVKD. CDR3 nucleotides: TGTGCCATCAGTGAGATCCGCACTGAAGCTTTCTTT. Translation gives CAISEIRTEAFF.

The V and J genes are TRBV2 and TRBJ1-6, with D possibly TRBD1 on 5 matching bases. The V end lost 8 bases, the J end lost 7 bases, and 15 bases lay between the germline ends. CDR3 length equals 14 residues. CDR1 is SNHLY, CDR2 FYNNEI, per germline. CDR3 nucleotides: TGTGCCAGCCGGGGTGGGGAGGGGAATTCACCCCTCCACTTT. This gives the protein CASRGGEGNSPLHF.

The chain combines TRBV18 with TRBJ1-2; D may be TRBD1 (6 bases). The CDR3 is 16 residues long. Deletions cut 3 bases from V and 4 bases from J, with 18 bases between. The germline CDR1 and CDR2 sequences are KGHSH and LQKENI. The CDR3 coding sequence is TGTGCCAGCTCACCCAGCACAGGGATGGATAGCTATGGCTACACCTTC. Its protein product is CASSPSTGMDSYGYTF.

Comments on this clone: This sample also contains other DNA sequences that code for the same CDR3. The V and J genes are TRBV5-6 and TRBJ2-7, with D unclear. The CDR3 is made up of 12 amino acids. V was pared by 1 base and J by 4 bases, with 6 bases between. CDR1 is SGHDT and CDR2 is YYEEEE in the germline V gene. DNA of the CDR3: TGTGCCAGCAGCTTGACGGGTTACGAGCAGTACTTC. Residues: CASSLTGYEQYF.

CDR3 region: CASSQGGGQPQHF. The CDR3 nucleotides read TGTGCCAGCAGCCAAGGAGGAGGGCAGCCCCAGCATTTT. The V call is TRBV3-1 (or the pseudogene TRBV3-2), the J call TRBJ1-5; D gene ambiguous. Trimming shortened V by 1 base and J by 7 bases, and 8 bases separated the two germline ends. Per germline, CDR1 LGHDT and CDR2 YNNKEL (reference sequence). This CDR3 region has 13 residues.

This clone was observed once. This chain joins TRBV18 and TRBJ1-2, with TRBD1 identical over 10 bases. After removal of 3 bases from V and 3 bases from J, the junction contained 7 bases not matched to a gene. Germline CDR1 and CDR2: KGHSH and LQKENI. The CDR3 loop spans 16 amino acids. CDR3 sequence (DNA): TGTGCCAGCTCACCTCTAGACAGGGGGCGCGACTATGGCTACACCTTC. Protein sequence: CASSPLDRGRDYGYTF.

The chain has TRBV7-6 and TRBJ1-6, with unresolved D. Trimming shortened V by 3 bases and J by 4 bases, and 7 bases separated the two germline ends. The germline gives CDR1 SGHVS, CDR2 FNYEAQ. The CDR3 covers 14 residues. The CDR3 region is CASSLADYNSPLHF. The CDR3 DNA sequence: TGTGCCAGCAGCTTGGCGGATTATAATTCACCCCTCCACTTT.

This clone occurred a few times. The DNA of the CDR3 is TGTGCCAGCAGCTTGGGTGGACAGGGGGCGAGACCCCGCTATGGCTACACCTTC. It yields the protein CASSLGGQGARPRYGYTF. The rearrangement joins TRBV5-6 to TRBJ1-2, with 11 bases that match TRBD1. CDR1 is SGHDT and CDR2 is YYEEEE in the germline V gene. There are 18 residues in the CDR3. The J segment lost 4 bases and the V segment lost 0 bases, leaving 11 bases of the junction unmatched.

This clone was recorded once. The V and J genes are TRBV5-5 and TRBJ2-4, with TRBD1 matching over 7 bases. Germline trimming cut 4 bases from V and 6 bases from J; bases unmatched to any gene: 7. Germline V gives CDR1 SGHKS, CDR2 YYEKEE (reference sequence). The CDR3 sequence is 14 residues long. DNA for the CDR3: TGTGCCAGCAGCCTGGACAGGCGAGGAAACATTCAGTACTTC. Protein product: CASSLDRRGNIQYF.

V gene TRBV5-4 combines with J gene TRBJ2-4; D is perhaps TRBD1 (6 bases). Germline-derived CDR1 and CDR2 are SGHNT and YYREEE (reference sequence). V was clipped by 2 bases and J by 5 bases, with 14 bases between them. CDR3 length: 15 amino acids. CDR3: CASSLSGGRENIQYF. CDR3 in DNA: TGTGCCAGCAGCTTAAGTGGGGGCCGGGAAAACATTCAGTACTTC.

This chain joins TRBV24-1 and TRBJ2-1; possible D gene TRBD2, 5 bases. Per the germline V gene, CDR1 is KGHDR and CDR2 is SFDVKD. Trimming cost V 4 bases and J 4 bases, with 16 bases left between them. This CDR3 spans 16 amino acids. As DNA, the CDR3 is TGTGCCACCAGTGAAGGACCGAGGGCCCCTTACAATGAGCAGTTCTTC. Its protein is CATSEGPRAPYNEQFF.

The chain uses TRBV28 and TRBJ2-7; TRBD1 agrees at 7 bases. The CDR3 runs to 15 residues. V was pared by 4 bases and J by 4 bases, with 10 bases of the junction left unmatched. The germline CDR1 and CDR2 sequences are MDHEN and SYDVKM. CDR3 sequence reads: CASSSPGTVPYEQYF. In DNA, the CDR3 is TGTGCCAGCAGTTCCCCCGGGACAGTACCTTACGAGCAGTACTTC.

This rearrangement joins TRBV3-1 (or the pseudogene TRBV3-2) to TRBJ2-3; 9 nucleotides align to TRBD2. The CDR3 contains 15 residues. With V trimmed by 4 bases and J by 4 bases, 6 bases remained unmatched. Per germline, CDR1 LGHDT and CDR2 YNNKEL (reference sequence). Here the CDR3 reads CASSPRVAGADTQYF. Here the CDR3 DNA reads TGTGCCAGCAGCCCCCGGGTAGCGGGGGCAGATACGCAGTATTTT.